Shown below are 31 T cell receptor beta chains from a single sample sequenced in a study of shared clonotypes between healthy human individuals. The repertoire was sequenced with immunoSEQ multiplex PCR; TCRdb's copy has only in-frame clones and lacks some. The data hold around 2.5 million clones, with over 85% observed a single time. Sequencing was done on a sample of naive CD4+ T cells from PBMCs. Noted subset: CD45RA+ positively selected. These receptors originate from a man aged 18 to 29 in good health. Some clones in this sample may be carry-over from other donors' samples.

V usage is TRBV5-5 and J usage is TRBJ1-5; no clear D. Germline V lookup: CDR1 SGHKS, CDR2 YYEKEE (reference sequence). The V and J ends lost 5 bases and 7 bases respectively, with 19 bases between them. CDR3 size: 15 residues. In DNA form, the CDR3 reads TGTGCCAGCAGTGAGGCGGCGGTTGTGGACCAGCCCCAGCATTTT. It encodes CASSEAAVVDQPQHF.

The V and J genes are TRBV7-3 and TRBJ1-3; 7 bases are a match to TRBD1. The CDR3 has 19 residues. V lost 0 bases and J lost 4; bases outside the gene matches: 15. Germline CDR1 reads SGHTA; CDR2 reads FQGTGA. CDR3 in DNA: TGTGCCAGCAGCTTAACGCGGTCGGGACAGAAACTAGGAGGAAACACCATATATTTT. Translated, it gives CASSLTRSGQKLGGNTIYF.

V usage is TRBV7-3 and J usage is TRBJ2-1; 7 bases line up with TRBD1. CDR3 size: 15 residues. CDR1 is SGHTA, CDR2 FQGTGA, per germline. V gave up 3 bases and J gave up 3 bases; unmatched junction bases: 5. CDR3 nucleotides: TGTGCCAGCAGCTTCGACAGGGCTATCTACAATGAGCAGTTCTTC. It codes for CASSFDRAIYNEQFF. The complete variable domain, with remaining parts taken from reference TRBV7-3 and TRBJ2-1, reads GAGVSQTPSNKVTEKGKYVELRCDPISGHTALYWYRQSLGQGPEFLIYFQGTGAADDSGLPNDRFFAVRPEGSVSTLKIQRTERGDSAVYLCASSFDRAIYNEQFFGPGTRLTVL.

This clone is a singleton in its sample. The chain uses TRBV19 and TRBJ2-3, with a weak D call TRBD1 (5 bases). This CDR3 is 14 amino acids long. Germline V gives CDR1 LNHDA, CDR2 SQIVND (reference sequence). The V end lost 5 bases, the J end lost 0 bases, and 9 bases lay between the germline ends. CDR3 DNA sequence: TGTGCCAGTAGTGCCCAGGGTAGCACAGATACGCAGTATTTT. As protein: CASSAQGSTDTQYF.

The CDR3 DNA reads as TGTGCCAGCAGCCCATCGTACTCTGGGGCCAACGTCCTGACTTTC. This sequence encodes CASSPSYSGANVLTF. V usage is TRBV5-5 and J usage is TRBJ2-6, with D uncertain. The CDR3 totals 15 residues. Germline lookup yields CDR1 SGHKS and CDR2 YYEKEE (reference sequence). V was cut by 4 bases and J by 0 bases, with 8 bases left in between. Full variable domain (missing parts from reference TRBV5-5 and TRBJ2-6): DAGVTQSPTHLIKTRGQQVTLRCSPISGHKSVSWYQQVLGQGPQFIFQYYEKEERGRGNFPDRFSARQFPNYSSELNVNALLLGDSALYLCASSPSYSGANVLTFGAGSRLTVL.

Regarding this clone: The same CDR3 arises from other DNA sequences in this sample as well. The V and J genes are TRBV29-1 and TRBJ1-1, with a possible D match to TRBD1 (6 bases). CDR3 length equals 12 residues. Per germline, CDR1 SQVTM and CDR2 ANQGSEA. Trimming removed 4 bases at V and 1 base at J, with 7 bases between. DNA for the CDR3: TGCAGCGTTGGGGGGGCGAACACTGAAGCTTTCTTT. Protein product: CSVGGANTEAFF.

The chain is built from TRBV5-6 and TRBJ2-1; 9 bases map to TRBD2. After removal of 3 bases from V and 6 bases from J, the junction contained 13 bases not matched to a gene. CDR1 SGHDT and CDR2 YYEEEE come from the germline V gene. The CDR3 runs 17 residues. The CDR3 reads CASSWLAGPLGGNEQFF. The CDR3 region has the DNA TGTGCCAGCAGCTGGCTAGCGGGACCCTTAGGTGGCAATGAGCAGTTCTTC. Drawing the rest from reference TRBV5-6 and TRBJ2-1, the complete variable domain is DAGVTQSPTHLIKTRGQQVTLRCSPKSGHDTVSWYQQALGQGPQFIFQYYEEEERQRGNFPDRFSGHQFPNYSSELNVNALLLGDSALYLCASSWLAGPLGGNEQFFGPGTRLTVL.

The rearrangement links TRBV6-6 to TRBJ1-2; 11 bases are shared with TRBD1. V lost 7 bases to trimming and J lost 6 bases; unmatched junction nucleotides: 10. The CDR3 contains 15 residues. From germline, CDR1 is MNHNY and CDR2 SVGAGI (reference sequence). The CDR3 DNA reads TGTGCCAGCAATGGCCGGGACAGGGGGTTCGATGGCTACACCTTC. It is translated as CASNGRDRGFDGYTF.

The chain has TRBV10-3 and TRBJ1-5; TRBD1 agrees at 9 bases. The germline V gene has CDR1 ENHRY and CDR2 SYGVKD. V lost 3 bases to trimming and J lost 0 bases; unmatched junction nucleotides: 9. This CDR3 is 18 amino acids long. The DNA of the CDR3 is TGTGCCATCAGTGATCCCGGACAGGGGCGGTATAGCAATCAGCCCCAGCATTTT. Its protein product is CAISDPGQGRYSNQPQHF.

This clone was recorded once. The J gene is TRBJ2-5, the V gene TRBV27; TRBD2 matches at 7 bases. This CDR3 has 15 residues. After removal of 7 bases from V and 5 bases from J, the junction contained 13 bases not matched to a gene. Germline CDR1 and CDR2: MNHEY and SMNVEV (reference sequence). The CDR3 bases are TGTGCCAGCACTCCCTTGGGGGGGTCTGAGGAGACCCAGTACTTC. Encoded protein: CASTPLGGSEETQYF.

This chain uses TRBV21-1 with TRBJ2-7; whether TRBD1, the table's D call, matches the DNA was not checked. TRBV21-1 has pseudogene status. The CDR3 covers 13 residues. The CDR3 nucleotides are TGTGCCAGCACCTGGGACAGGGGGCGCGAGCAGTACTTC. This translates into CASTWDRGREQYF.

The rearrangement joins TRBV7-9 to TRBJ1-3, with D unclear. The length of the CDR3 is 16 residues. Trimming stripped 5 bases from V and 0 bases from J, with 14 bases between. Germline V gene sequence: CDR1 SEHNR, CDR2 FQNEAQ (reference sequence). CDR3 DNA: TGTGCCAGCAGCCAGCTAGTTCTGGTCTCTGGAAACACCATATATTTT. Translated: CASSQLVLVSGNTIYF.

This chain connects TRBV7-3 to TRBJ2-5, with 7 nucleotides matching TRBD1. The CDR3 covers 15 residues. The trim removed 2 bases at V and 2 bases at J, leaving 5 bases unmatched. Germline CDR1 reads SGHTA; CDR2 reads FQGTGA. As DNA, the CDR3 is TGTGCCAGCAGCTTAGGCCGGGACAGACAAGAGACCCAGTACTTC. This sequence encodes CASSLGRDRQETQYF.

This clone was recorded a few times. Other DNA sequences of this sample code for an identical CDR3. The CDR3 loop reads CASSLQGADTQYF. CDR3 sequence (DNA): TGCGCCAGCAGCTTACAGGGGGCAGATACGCAGTATTTT. The chain employs TRBV5-1 and TRBJ2-3; 8 nucleotides line up with TRBD1. This CDR3 is 13 amino acids long. V lost 2 bases, J lost 4 bases, and 0 bases stayed unmatched. CDR1 SGHRS and CDR2 YFSETQ come from the germline V gene.

V and J are TRBV7-9 and TRBJ2-1, with a possible D match to TRBD2 (5 bases). The V gene lost 0 bases and the J gene lost 4 bases, with 13 bases spanning the gap. The CDR3 runs to 16 residues. Per germline, CDR1 SEHNR and CDR2 FQNEAQ (reference sequence). The CDR3 loop is CASSLAPSGAYNEQFF. The CDR3 bases are TGTGCCAGCAGCTTAGCGCCCAGCGGAGCATACAATGAGCAGTTCTTC.

The V call is TRBV6-1, the J call TRBJ1-4; the D is unclear. CDR3 length equals 16 residues. CDR1 is MNHNS, CDR2 SASEGT, per germline. Trimming stripped 4 bases from V and 0 bases from J, with 12 bases between. The CDR3 DNA sequence: TGTGCCAGCAGTGCCAGGCCGACACCAACTAATGAAAAACTGTTTTTT. Encoded protein: CASSARPTPTNEKLFF.

A remark on this clone: The sample contains more than one DNA sequence encoding this CDR3. V gene TRBV7-9 combines with J gene TRBJ2-7; 7 bases are shared with TRBD1. The CDR3 consists of 14 residues. Germline V gene data show CDR1 as SEHNR and CDR2 as FQNEAQ (reference sequence). After removal of 5 bases from V and 0 bases from J, the junction contained 4 bases not matched to a gene. The CDR3 sequence: CASSPRQGSYEQYF. The CDR3 DNA follows: TGTGCCAGCAGCCCGAGACAGGGCTCCTACGAGCAGTACTTC.

This clone appeared once. The rearrangement links TRBV28 to TRBJ2-5; the D gene is possibly TRBD2 (5 bases). CDR1 and CDR2 (germline): MDHEN, SYDVKM. The CDR3 runs to 14 residues. V was clipped by 10 bases and J by 4 bases, with 19 bases between them. The CDR3 sequence is CANYGDSSAETQYF. Here the CDR3 DNA reads TGTGCCAACTACGGGGATAGTTCGGCAGAGACCCAGTACTTC.

The chain employs TRBV5-1 and TRBJ2-2, with D perhaps TRBD1 or TRBD2 (5 bases each). Between the trimmed V and J ends, which lost 4 bases and 4 bases, there was a span of 11 bases. CDR3 length: 14 amino acids. Germline V gene data show CDR1 as SGHRS and CDR2 as YFSETQ. The CDR3 DNA follows: TGCGCCAGCAGCCGGGACCTACCCACCGGGGAGCTGTTTTTT. Translating gives CASSRDLPTGELFF.

Only one count was recorded for this clone. The CDR3 loop is CASRRDNANTGELFF. The CDR3 DNA reads as TGTGCCAGCAGGCGGGACAACGCGAACACCGGGGAGCTGTTTTTT. V gene TRBV28 combines with J gene TRBJ2-2, with D perhaps being TRBD1 or TRBD2 (6 bases each). The CDR3 is 15 residues long. Looked up from germline, CDR1 is MDHEN and CDR2 is SYDVKM. Trimming removed 6 bases from V and 0 bases from J, with 11 bases in between.

In this sample, this clone turned up once. This chain links TRBV28 with TRBJ2-7, with TRBD2 identical over 9 bases. Trimming removed 2 bases from V and 1 base from J; junction bases left unmatched: 6. Germline CDR1 MDHEN, CDR2 SYDVKM. CDR3 length equals 16 residues. The CDR3 DNA reads as TGTGCCAGCAGTTTACCACCGACTAGCGGATCCTACGAGCAGTACTTC. The encoded protein is CASSLPPTSGSYEQYF.

The V gene is TRBV9, the J gene TRBJ2-7; D uncertain. This CDR3 comprises 14 residues. Germline V gene data show CDR1 as SGDLS and CDR2 as YYNGEE. V lost 4 bases, J lost 5 bases, and 16 bases lay in between. The CDR3 reads CASSPGPPIDEQYF. The CDR3 DNA sequence: TGTGCCAGCAGCCCAGGACCGCCGATAGACGAGCAGTACTTC.

The chain uses TRBV7-3 and TRBJ2-3; D tentatively reads TRBD1 or TRBD2 (5 bases each). Germline CDR1 SGHTA, CDR2 FQGTGA. Trimming cost V 1 base and J 4 bases, with 15 bases left between them. CDR3 length equals 16 residues. The CDR3 nucleotides read TGTGCCAGCAGCTTAATAGGTCTGGGGGATGCAGATACGCAGTATTTT. The encoded protein is CASSLIGLGDADTQYF.

This clone was detected only once. The chain recombines TRBV4-3 with TRBJ1-5, with a tentative D call TRBD1 (5 bases). This CDR3 is built from 16 residues. Germline assignment: CDR1 LGHNA and CDR2 YSLEER. Between the trimmed V and J ends, which lost 0 bases and 5 bases, there was a span of 14 bases. CDR3 region: CASSQEHWQGHQPQHF. In DNA, the CDR3 is TGCGCCAGCAGCCAAGAGCATTGGCAGGGACATCAGCCCCAGCATTTT.

V usage is TRBV25-1 and J usage is TRBJ1-5; no firm D call. Germline V lookup: CDR1 MGHDK, CDR2 SYGVNS. Trimming cost V 8 bases and J 5 bases, with 13 bases left between them. There are 13 residues in the CDR3. The CDR3 nucleotides read TGTGCCAGCGGAGCACGGGGTGATCAGCCCCAGCATTTT. This encodes CASGARGDQPQHF.

The chain is built from TRBV5-4 and TRBJ2-7; D tentatively reads TRBD1 or TRBD2 (5 bases each). Deletions cut 0 bases from V and 6 bases from J, with 19 bases between. Germline CDR1 is SGHNT and CDR2 is YYREEE (reference sequence). CDR3 size: 16 residues. The CDR3 nucleotides read TGTGCCAGCAGCTTGGGGTCCGGGACCACCGTCCCCGAGCAGTACTTC. Protein product: CASSLGSGTTVPEQYF.

The V and J genes are TRBV6-5 and TRBJ1-4; D not resolved. The ends were cut back, 5 bases at V and 6 bases at J, with 13 bases in the middle. CDR3 length equals 14 residues. Germline assignment: CDR1 MNHEY and CDR2 SVGAGI. The CDR3 protein is CASSGRAGDEKLFF. DNA for the CDR3: TGTGCCAGCAGTGGGAGGGCCGGGGATGAAAAACTGTTTTTT.

This rearrangement joins TRBV5-1 to TRBJ1-4, with 9 nucleotides matching TRBD1. The length of the CDR3 is 15 residues. Germline V gives CDR1 SGHRS, CDR2 YFSETQ. The V gene end was trimmed by 6 bases and the J gene end by 4 bases; junction bases not matched to a gene: 7. CDR3 nucleotide sequence: TGCGCCAGCAAGGTTGGGGGACAGGGTAATGAAAAACTGTTTTTT. It translates to CASKVGGQGNEKLFF.

The CDR3 region is CASSSPGLADYEQYF. CDR3 in DNA: TGTGCCAGCAGCTCCCCAGGTCTAGCGGATTACGAGCAGTACTTC. This chain connects TRBV5-6 to TRBJ2-7; TRBD2 agrees at 7 bases. CDR1 and CDR2 (germline): SGHDT, YYEEEE. This CDR3 is 15 amino acids long. J was trimmed by 4 bases and V by 3 bases; bases with no gene match: 10.

This clone showed up just once. The chain has TRBV6-5 and TRBJ2-7; D call uncertain. There are 11 residues in the CDR3. V lost 6 bases, J lost 5 bases, and 8 bases lay in between. The germline V gene encodes CDR1 MNHEY and CDR2 SVGAGI. CDR3 in amino acids: CASSIVDEQYF. As DNA, the CDR3 is TGTGCCAGCAGCATAGTAGACGAGCAGTACTTC.

This chain links TRBV5-1 with TRBJ2-7, with a possible D match to TRBD2 (5 bases). In germline, CDR1 is SGHRS, CDR2 YFSETQ. V was pared by 5 bases and J by 0 bases, with 9 bases between. The CDR3 runs to 13 residues. The CDR3 nucleotides are TGCGCCAGCAGGGTAGCGACCTCCTACGAGCAGTACTTC. Translating gives CASRVATSYEQYF.